These 28 T cell receptor beta chains share one sample of origin, sequenced in a study of cytomegalovirus exposure and HLA in healthy donors. PCR primers comprised 60 Vbeta and 13 Jbeta primers. Assay: immunoSEQ multiplex PCR; the TCRdb copy retains only in-frame clones and omits some. The data contain 150,000 to 200,000 clones, almost 85% of them seen just once; the ten biggest clones take up about 0.26%. Sequencing input: PBMCs. All receptors derive from a boy younger than 18 in good health and CMV-seronegative.

V usage is TRBV5-1 and J usage is TRBJ2-7; D perhaps matches TRBD1 (5 bases). V lost 1 base, J lost 2 bases, and 13 bases lay in between. Germline values: CDR1 SGHRS, CDR2 YFSETQ. The CDR3 spans 15 residues. The CDR3 nucleotides are TGCGCCAGCAGCTTGTTTGGCAGGGTAGCCTACGAGCAGTACTTC. Encoded protein: CASSLFGRVAYEQYF.

On this clone itself: Within the sample, other DNA sequences also encode this same CDR3. As DNA, the CDR3 is TGCGCCAGCAGTCGGGGTTCTGGAAACACCATATATTTT. Protein: CASSRGSGNTIYF. The chain couples TRBV10-1 to TRBJ1-3, with D unresolved. The CDR3 is made up of 13 amino acids. CDR1 and CDR2 from the germline V gene are WNHNN and SYGVQD (reference sequence). Trimming removed 5 bases at V and 1 base at J, with 6 bases between.

The gene calls are TRBV7-6 and TRBJ2-3, with 8 bases aligning to TRBD1. V shed 3 bases, J shed 2 bases, and the junction held 7 bases outside the gene matches. Germline CDR1 and CDR2: SGHVS and FNYEAQ. The CDR3 consists of 16 residues. This chain's CDR3 is CASSFRPTGVTDTQYF. In nucleotides, the CDR3 is TGTGCCAGCAGCTTTAGACCGACAGGGGTCACAGATACGCAGTATTTT.

In this sample, this clone turned up once. The chain employs TRBV10-3 and TRBJ1-2, with D maybe TRBD1 (6 bases). Trimming took off 2 bases at V and 4 bases at J, with 11 bases between the two ends. Germline CDR1 ENHRY, CDR2 SYGVKD. The CDR3 length is 14 residues. The CDR3 spells CAISEIGQSYGYTF. The CDR3 DNA is TGTGCCATCAGTGAGATAGGACAGTCCTATGGCTACACCTTC.

The chain uses TRBV19 and TRBJ2-1; D may be TRBD2 (6 bases). There are 15 residues in the CDR3. CDR1 and CDR2 from the germline V gene are LNHDA and SQIVND (reference sequence). V gave up 7 bases and J gave up 1 base, with 14 bases separating them. The CDR3 bases are TGTGCCAGTACCCTCGGAGGGCTTTCCTACAATGAGCAGTTCTTC. Its translation is CASTLGGLSYNEQFF.

V gene TRBV4-1 combines with J gene TRBJ2-7; D is possibly TRBD2 (7 bases). Germline V CDR1 and CDR2: MGHRA, YSYEKL. The CDR3 contains 15 residues. Trimming shortened V by 4 bases and J by 5 bases, and 18 bases separated the two germline ends. The chain's CDR3 is CASSRPRGARDEQYF. For the CDR3, the DNA is TGCGCCAGCAGCCGACCTCGGGGGGCTAGGGACGAGCAGTACTTC.

This sequence joins TRBV6-5 and TRBJ2-3; TRBD2 aligns across 11 bases. CDR1 is MNHEY and CDR2 is SVGAGI in the germline V gene. With 5 bases clipped from V and 9 bases from J, the junction kept 7 bases outside the gene matches. The CDR3 spans 14 residues. In DNA form, the CDR3 reads TGTGCCAGCAGTAAACTAAGACTAGCGGGAACGCAGTATTTT. It specifies CASSKLRLAGTQYF.

This chain uses TRBV27 with TRBJ2-3; 11 bases fit TRBD1. CDR1 and CDR2 from the germline V gene are MNHEY and SMNVEV (reference sequence). V gave up 3 bases and J gave up 5 bases; unmatched junction bases: 4. This CDR3 has 15 amino acids. This chain's CDR3 is CASSLGQGGRDTQYF. The CDR3 DNA sequence: TGTGCCAGCAGTTTGGGACAGGGGGGAAGAGATACGCAGTATTTT.

The chain uses TRBV19 and TRBJ2-7; 13 bases map to TRBD2. The CDR3 is 13 residues long. CDR1 LNHDA and CDR2 SQIVND come from the germline V gene (reference sequence). Trimming removed 8 bases from V and 4 bases from J; junction bases left unmatched: 2. The CDR3 region is CASGLAGDYEQYF. Here the CDR3 DNA reads TGTGCCAGTGGACTAGCGGGAGATTACGAGCAGTACTTC.

This rearrangement joins TRBV29-1 to TRBJ1-2, with no clear D. The CDR3 is made up of 14 amino acids. Trimming took 3 bases from V and 4 from J, leaving 15 bases between them. Germline V gene sequence: CDR1 SQVTM, CDR2 ANQGSEA. CDR3 DNA sequence: TGCAGCGTTGAGAGGCCGGAGACCTTCTATGGCTACACCTTC. Protein sequence: CSVERPETFYGYTF.

The chain recombines TRBV2 with TRBJ1-6; 7 bases are shared with TRBD1. The V gene's germline CDR1 is SNHLY and CDR2 FYNNEI. The CDR3 is 15 amino acids. Germline trimming cut 7 bases from V and 8 bases from J; bases unmatched to any gene: 11. CDR3 in amino acids: CASTLDRAVYSPLHF. DNA for the CDR3: TGTGCCAGCACTCTCGACAGGGCAGTTTATTCACCCCTCCACTTT.

This chain links TRBV5-5 with TRBJ2-7, with 10 nucleotides matching TRBD2. V was pared by 1 base and J by 6 bases, with 4 bases of the junction left unmatched. The CDR3 has 14 amino acids. In germline, CDR1 is SGHKS, CDR2 YYEKEE (reference sequence). In DNA form, the CDR3 reads TGTGCCAGCAGCTTGCTCAGCGGGAGGGCCGAGCAGTACTTC. It specifies CASSLLSGRAEQYF.

The rearrangement links TRBV11-1 to TRBJ1-4; weak D call: TRBD1 (6 bases). CDR3 length equals 16 residues. V was clipped by 3 bases and J by 5 bases, with 16 bases between them. Germline CDR1 SGHAT, CDR2 FQDESV (reference sequence). For the CDR3, the DNA is TGTGCCAGCAGCTTGAGAAAGGACAGAAGAAATGAAAAACTGTTTTTT. Translated, it gives CASSLRKDRRNEKLFF. Looking up the rest from reference TRBV11-1 and TRBJ1-4 gives the full variable domain: EAEVAQSPRYKITEKSQAVAFWCDPISGHATLYWYRQILGQGPELLVQFQDESVVDDSQLPKDRFSAERLKGVDSTLKIQPAELGDSAMYLCASSLRKDRRNEKLFFGSGTQLSVL.

The gene calls are TRBV5-4 and TRBJ2-7; 9 bases fit TRBD1. V dropped 4 bases and J dropped 5; count of bases not matched to a gene: 13. Germline CDR1 is SGHNT and CDR2 is YYREEE (reference sequence). CDR3 length equals 16 residues. CDR3 in amino acids: CASSRTFRQGGHEQYF. The CDR3 DNA is TGTGCCAGCAGCCGAACCTTTCGACAGGGGGGACACGAGCAGTACTTC.

The CDR3 sequence is CATSRDGGRSFLSTEAFF. CDR3 sequence (DNA): TGTGCCACCAGCAGAGATGGAGGCAGGTCTTTTTTGAGCACTGAAGCTTTCTTT. The chain recombines TRBV15 with TRBJ1-1; D uncertain. The germline CDR1 and CDR2 sequences are LNHNV and YYDKDF (reference sequence). Trimming took off 0 bases at V and 4 bases at J, with 21 bases between the two ends. This CDR3 is built from 18 residues.

The rearrangement links TRBV27 to TRBJ2-5; D possibly corresponds to TRBD2 (6 bases). The J call could be wrong; TRBJ2-7 is a better fit for the DNA end. The CDR3 spans 14 residues. Looked up from germline, CDR1 is MNHEY and CDR2 is SMNVEV (reference sequence). The CDR3 sequence is CASGTGTGPYEQYF. The CDR3 region has the DNA TGTGCCAGCGGCACCGGGACTGGGCCTTACGAGCAGTACTTC.

The chain recombines TRBV18 with TRBJ2-1, with D uncertain. The CDR3 runs 12 residues. V was cut by 3 bases and J by 10 bases, with 10 bases left in between. Germline V lookup: CDR1 KGHSH, CDR2 LQKENI. Written as DNA, the CDR3 is TGTGCCAGCTCACCCCAGGTTCCGGAGCAGTTCTTC. This translates into CASSPQVPEQFF.

The table lists this clone with a few counts. J is TRBJ2-5 and V is TRBV2; the D gene is possibly TRBD2 (6 bases). V was pared by 7 bases and J by 11 bases, with 17 bases between. CDR1 and CDR2 (germline): SNHLY, FYNNEI. The CDR3 has 12 residues. CDR3 loop: CASKRSGEEQYF. The CDR3 nucleotides read TGTGCCAGCAAACGGTCGGGGGAAGAGCAGTACTTC.

The chain recombines TRBV27 with TRBJ1-2, with D perhaps matching TRBD1 (6 bases). The V gene lost 4 bases and the J gene lost 6 bases, with 15 bases spanning the gap. CDR3 length: 14 residues. Germline values: CDR1 MNHEY, CDR2 SMNVEV (reference sequence). The CDR3 nucleotides read TGTGCCAGCAGTTCGTCTCCGAGGACAGATGGCTACACCTTC. It yields the protein CASSSSPRTDGYTF.

The CDR3 region has the DNA TGTGCCAGCGCGAACTCAGGGGGAAGGAGGACTGAAGCTTTCTTT. It encodes CASANSGGRRTEAFF. V gene TRBV18 combines with J gene TRBJ1-1; 7 bases agree with TRBD1. V lost 8 bases, J lost 5 bases, and 14 bases stayed unmatched. This CDR3 region has 15 residues. CDR1 is KGHSH, CDR2 LQKENI, per germline.

The chain carries TRBV7-2 and TRBJ2-1, with 15 bases lining up with TRBD2. There are 17 residues in the CDR3. Germline trimming cut 6 bases from V and 4 bases from J; bases unmatched to any gene: 7. Per the germline V gene, CDR1 is SGHTA and CDR2 is FQGNSA. The CDR3 here is CASRGGTSGGPYNEQFF. The CDR3 DNA follows: TGTGCCAGCAGGGGAGGGACTAGCGGGGGGCCTTACAATGAGCAGTTCTTC.

This clone came up once. This chain connects TRBV5-1 to TRBJ2-1; D unresolved. This CDR3 has 12 residues. Germline V gene data show CDR1 as SGHRS and CDR2 as YFSETQ. The V end lost 1 base, the J end lost 10 bases, and 9 bases lay between the germline ends. This CDR3 reads CASSLFPLEQFF. CDR3 DNA sequence: TGCGCCAGCAGCTTGTTCCCCTTAGAGCAGTTCTTC. Filled out from reference TRBV5-1 and TRBJ2-1, the complete variable domain reads KAGVTQTPRYLIKTRGQQVTLSCSPISGHRSVSWYQQTPGQGLQFLFEYFSETQRNKGNFPGRFSGRQFSNSRSEMNVSTLELGDSALYLCASSLFPLEQFFGPGTRLTVL.

This chain links TRBV6-1 with TRBJ1-5, with D perhaps matching TRBD1 (6 bases). CDR3 length: 15 amino acids. Germline CDR1 reads MNHNS; CDR2 reads SASEGT. The germline V and J ends were trimmed by 7 bases and 0 bases, with 13 bases remaining between them. DNA for the CDR3: TGTGCCAGCATGGACAGTCCCTATAGCAATCAGCCCCAGCATTTT. Encoded protein: CASMDSPYSNQPQHF.

This clone was observed once. This chain connects TRBV29-1 to TRBJ2-1; the match to TRBD2 covers 10 bases. This CDR3 region has 17 residues. The trim removed 2 bases at V and 4 bases at J, leaving 11 bases unmatched. CDR1 and CDR2 from the germline V gene are SQVTM and ANQGSEA. CDR3: CSVEWASGSLKYNEQFF. CDR3 sequence (DNA): TGCAGCGTTGAATGGGCTAGCGGGAGTCTAAAATACAATGAGCAGTTCTTC.

The V gene is TRBV2, the J gene TRBJ2-6, with a possible D match to TRBD1 (5 bases). V dropped 10 bases and J dropped 0 bases, with 19 bases sitting between them. Looked up from germline, CDR1 is SNHLY and CDR2 is FYNNEI. The CDR3 is made up of 17 amino acids. CDR3 sequence reads: CATPTQEKSSGANVLTF. CDR3 in DNA: TGTGCCACCCCCACACAGGAAAAGAGCTCTGGGGCCAACGTCCTGACTTTC.

J is TRBJ2-1 and V is TRBV6-5, with D possibly matching TRBD1 (6 bases). V lost 6 bases to trimming and J lost 8 bases, with 11 bases between them. There are 12 residues in the CDR3. Germline CDR1 and CDR2: MNHEY and SVGAGI. The DNA for the CDR3 is TGTGCCAGCAGCGCAACAGGGTATGAGCAGTTCTTC. Translating it yields CASSATGYEQFF.

The rearrangement joins TRBV4-1 to TRBJ1-5; tentatively, D is TRBD1 (5 bases). V was cut by 1 base and J by 5 bases, with 9 bases left in between. The V gene's germline CDR1 is MGHRA and CDR2 YSYEKL. The CDR3 loop spans 14 amino acids. The CDR3 DNA sequence: TGCGCCAGCAGCCAAGTGGGAGGGGATCAGCCCCAGCATTTT. Translating gives CASSQVGGDQPQHF.

This chain links TRBV19 with TRBJ2-7, with a possible D match to TRBD2 (5 bases). Germline V gene lookup returns CDR1 LNHDA and CDR2 SQIVND (reference sequence). V lost 6 bases to trimming and J lost 1 base, with 10 bases between them. The length of the CDR3 is 13 residues. The CDR3 reads CASSLAPSYEQYF. The CDR3 nucleotides read TGTGCCAGTAGCCTAGCACCGTCCTACGAGCAGTACTTC.